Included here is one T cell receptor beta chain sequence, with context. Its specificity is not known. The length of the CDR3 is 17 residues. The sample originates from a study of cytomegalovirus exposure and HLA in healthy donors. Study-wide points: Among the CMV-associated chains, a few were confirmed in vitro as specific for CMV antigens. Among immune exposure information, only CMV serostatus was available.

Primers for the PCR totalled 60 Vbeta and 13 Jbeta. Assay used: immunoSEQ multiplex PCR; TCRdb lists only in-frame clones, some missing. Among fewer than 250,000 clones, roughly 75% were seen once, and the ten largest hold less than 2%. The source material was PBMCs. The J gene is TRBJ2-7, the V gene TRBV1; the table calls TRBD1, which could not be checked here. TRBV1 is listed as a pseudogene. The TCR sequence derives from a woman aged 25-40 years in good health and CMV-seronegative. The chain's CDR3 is CTSSQHEGQGGSYEQYF. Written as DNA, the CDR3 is TGCACCAGCAGCCAGCACGAAGGACAGGGGGGCTCCTACGAGCAGTACTTC.